This is a list of T cell receptor beta chains from one sample in a study of cytomegalovirus exposure and HLA in healthy donors. Sequencing used immunoSEQ multiplex PCR; TCRdb keeps in-frame clones, though not all of them. Among under 110,000 clones listed, 85% to 90% were seen once. The specimen was PBMCs. The source of these receptors is a man aged 30 to 45 in good health and CMV-seronegative. CDR3s include the opening cysteine and the closing phenylalanine or tryptophan. The D gene is left open where the match is weak. For some rows the clone size is stated as once, few or many, or as a class when expanded; others skip it.

clone_size: once
d_call: TRBD2
v_call: TRBV7-3
j_call: TRBJ2-1
cdr3_nt: TGTGCCAGCAGCTTACGGGGGGACTCCTACAATGAGCAGTTCTTC
cdr3_aa: CASSLRGDSYNEQFF

clone_size: .
d_call: .
v_call: TRBV7-9
j_call: TRBJ2-2
cdr3_nt: TGTGCCAGCAGCTTTATGGGCCTTAGCACCGGGGAGCTGTTTTTT
cdr3_aa: CASSFMGLSTGELFF

clone_size: once
d_call: TRBD1
v_call: TRBV28
j_call: TRBJ2-1
cdr3_nt: TGTGCCAGCAGTTTCAGGACAGGGGGGAATGAGCAGTTCTTC
cdr3_aa: CASSFRTGGNEQFF

clone_size: .
d_call: TRBD2
v_call: TRBV7-7
j_call: TRBJ2-1
cdr3_nt: TGTGCCAGCAGTTCAGTAGCGGGAGCGCTCTACAATGAGCAGTTCTTC
cdr3_aa: CASSSVAGALYNEQFF

clone_size: .
d_call: TRBD2
v_call: TRBV30
j_call: TRBJ2-3
cdr3_nt: TGTGCCTGGAGTGTTCAACTAGCGGGGACAGATACGCAGTATTTT
cdr3_aa: CAWSVQLAGTDTQYF

clone_size: .
d_call: TRBD2
v_call: TRBV4-1
j_call: TRBJ2-3
cdr3_nt: TGCGCCAGCAGCCAAGACCCACTAGCGAAGAGGACAGATACGCAGTATTTT
cdr3_aa: CASSQDPLAKRTDTQYF

clone_size: .
d_call: .
v_call: TRBV13
j_call: TRBJ2-2
cdr3_nt: TGTGCCAGCAGCTTGGGGGGTTCGGGCACCGGGGAGCTGTTTTTT
cdr3_aa: CASSLGGSGTGELFF

clone_size: .
d_call: .
v_call: TRBV30
j_call: TRBJ2-7
cdr3_nt: TGTGCCTGGAGTGCGGTCTACGAGCAGTACTTC
cdr3_aa: CAWSAVYEQYF

clone_size: .
d_call: .
v_call: TRBV4-1
j_call: TRBJ1-2
cdr3_nt: TGCGCCAGCAGCCAAGTGACAGCTTATGGCTACACCTTC
cdr3_aa: CASSQVTAYGYTF

clone_size: .
d_call: TRBD2
v_call: TRBV6-5
j_call: TRBJ2-2
cdr3_nt: TGTGCCAGCAAGCTTAGCGGGAGGGCTTCTGGGGAGCTGTTTTTT
cdr3_aa: CASKLSGRASGELFF

clone_size: .
d_call: .
v_call: TRBV5-4
j_call: TRBJ2-2
cdr3_nt: TGTGCCAGCAGCCCACGAGGGGGAGCTAGCGGAATGAACACCGGGGAGCTGTTTTTT
cdr3_aa: CASSPRGGASGMNTGELFF

clone_size: .
d_call: TRBD2
v_call: TRBV11-2
j_call: TRBJ2-1
cdr3_nt: TGTGCCAGCAGCCCATGGGACTATCCCGTGCGGTTCTTC
cdr3_aa: CASSPWDYPVRFF

clone_size: .
d_call: TRBD2
v_call: TRBV9
j_call: TRBJ2-1
cdr3_nt: TGTGCCAGCAGCGGAAGCGGGAGGGCTTATTATGAGCAGTTCTTC
cdr3_aa: CASSGSGRAYYEQFF

clone_size: .
d_call: .
v_call: TRBV9
j_call: TRBJ2-1
cdr3_nt: TGTGCCAGCAGCGTAGGATTCGGTATACCTCTGTCCGATGAGCAGTTCTTC
cdr3_aa: CASSVGFGIPLSDEQFF

clone_size: .
d_call: TRBD2
v_call: TRBV7-2
j_call: TRBJ2-5
cdr3_nt: TGTGCCAGCAGCGTTGGACTAGCTCCCGAGACCCAGTACTTC
cdr3_aa: CASSVGLAPETQYF

clone_size: few
d_call: .
v_call: TRBV19
j_call: TRBJ2-7
cdr3_nt: TGTGCCACCCTGGGGGACTGGGGAGAGCAGTACTTC
cdr3_aa: CATLGDWGEQYF

clone_size: .
d_call: .
v_call: TRBV4-1
j_call: TRBJ1-1
cdr3_nt: TGCGCCAGCAGCCATACGTCTCGGGGGACTGAAGCTTTCTTT
cdr3_aa: CASSHTSRGTEAFF

clone_size: .
d_call: TRBD1
v_call: TRBV19
j_call: TRBJ2-5
cdr3_nt: TGTGCCAGTAGTCATACCGGGACAGGGGTAGGGCAGACCCAGTACTTC
cdr3_aa: CASSHTGTGVGQTQYF

clone_size: .
d_call: TRBD1
v_call: TRBV6-1
j_call: TRBJ1-6
cdr3_nt: TGTGCCAGCAGAGCGGGACAGGGAGGGTCACCCCTCCACTTT
cdr3_aa: CASRAGQGGSPLHF

clone_size: .
d_call: .
v_call: TRBV6-1
j_call: TRBJ1-1
cdr3_nt: TGTGCCAGCAGTGAGTCAGGGTTGGTGGCTGAAGCTTTCTTT
cdr3_aa: CASSESGLVAEAFF

clone_size: .
d_call: .
v_call: TRBV7-6
j_call: TRBJ1-5
cdr3_nt: TGTGCCAGCAGCGGCGGGGCTAGCAATCAGCCCCAGCATTTT
cdr3_aa: CASSGGASNQPQHF

clone_size: once
d_call: .
v_call: TRBV11-2
j_call: TRBJ2-2
cdr3_nt: TGTGCCAGCAGCTATCAGGTCGGGGAGCTGTTTTTT
cdr3_aa: CASSYQVGELFF

clone_size: .
d_call: TRBD1
v_call: TRBV19
j_call: TRBJ2-3
cdr3_nt: TGTGCCAGTGGGGGCCGGGGACAGGGAAAGGATACGCAGTATTTT
cdr3_aa: CASGGRGQGKDTQYF

clone_size: .
d_call: TRBD2
v_call: TRBV27
j_call: TRBJ2-1
cdr3_nt: TGTGCCAGCAGTCCACTAAGCGGGGGGAATTACAATGAGCAGTTCTTC
cdr3_aa: CASSPLSGGNYNEQFF

clone_size: few
d_call: .
v_call: TRBV27
j_call: TRBJ2-7
cdr3_nt: TGTGCCAGCAGTTTATCGCCAAGGACAAACTACGAGCAGTACTTC
cdr3_aa: CASSLSPRTNYEQYF

clone_size: once
d_call: .
v_call: TRBV6-5
j_call: TRBJ2-1
cdr3_nt: TGTGCCAGCAGCCCCGGGACTTACTATGAGCAGTTCTTC
cdr3_aa: CASSPGTYYEQFF

clone_size: .
d_call: .
v_call: TRBV27
j_call: TRBJ1-2
cdr3_nt: TGTGCCAGCAGTTCGGGACAAAACTATGGCTACACCTTC
cdr3_aa: CASSSGQNYGYTF

clone_size: .
d_call: .
v_call: TRBV2
j_call: TRBJ2-6
cdr3_nt: TGTGCCAGCAGGGGGAGCTCTGGGGCCAACGTCCTGACTTTC
cdr3_aa: CASRGSSGANVLTF

clone_size: .
d_call: .
v_call: TRBV30
j_call: TRBJ1-5
cdr3_nt: TGTGCCTGGAGTATCACAGCCGAGGGGCCCCAGCATTTT
cdr3_aa: CAWSITAEGPQHF

clone_size: .
d_call: TRBD2
v_call: TRBV6-4
j_call: TRBJ2-1
cdr3_nt: TGTGCCAGCAGTGGGATAGCGGGATCCTACAATGAGCAGTTCTTC
cdr3_aa: CASSGIAGSYNEQFF

clone_size: .
d_call: .
v_call: TRBV10-1
j_call: TRBJ2-7
cdr3_nt: TGCGCCACTACATCCTCCGGGACTGCGACCTACGAGCAGTACTTC
cdr3_aa: CATTSSGTATYEQYF

clone_size: .
d_call: TRBD2
v_call: TRBV6-1
j_call: TRBJ2-7
cdr3_nt: TGTGCCAGCAGTGGGGCGGGACTAGCGGGGGGTTTTGCGGGTGAGCAGTACTTC
cdr3_aa: CASSGAGLAGGFAGEQYF

clone_size: .
d_call: .
v_call: TRBV6-6
j_call: TRBJ1-4
cdr3_nt: TGTGCCAGCAGTTCTCAGGGGACCGGTGAAAAACTGTTTTTT
cdr3_aa: CASSSQGTGEKLFF

clone_size: .
d_call: TRBD1
v_call: TRBV4-2
j_call: TRBJ1-3
cdr3_nt: TGTGCCAGCAGCCAAGATTTTACAGACAGGGAAAACACCATATATTTT
cdr3_aa: CASSQDFTDRENTIYF

clone_size: .
d_call: .
v_call: TRBV7-3
j_call: TRBJ1-1
cdr3_nt: TGTGCCAGCAGCCAAAGCCCAGGACCTGGACAGCTACACACTGAAGCTTTCTTT
cdr3_aa: CASSQSPGPGQLHTEAFF

clone_size: .
d_call: .
v_call: TRBV7-8
j_call: TRBJ1-5
cdr3_nt: TGTGCCAGCGTAAGGTCAGGGCGGCAGCCCCAGCATTTT
cdr3_aa: CASVRSGRQPQHF

clone_size: .
d_call: .
v_call: TRBV7-8
j_call: TRBJ2-5
cdr3_nt: TGTGCCAGCGACGCAGCGAACCAGTACTTC
cdr3_aa: CASDAANQYF